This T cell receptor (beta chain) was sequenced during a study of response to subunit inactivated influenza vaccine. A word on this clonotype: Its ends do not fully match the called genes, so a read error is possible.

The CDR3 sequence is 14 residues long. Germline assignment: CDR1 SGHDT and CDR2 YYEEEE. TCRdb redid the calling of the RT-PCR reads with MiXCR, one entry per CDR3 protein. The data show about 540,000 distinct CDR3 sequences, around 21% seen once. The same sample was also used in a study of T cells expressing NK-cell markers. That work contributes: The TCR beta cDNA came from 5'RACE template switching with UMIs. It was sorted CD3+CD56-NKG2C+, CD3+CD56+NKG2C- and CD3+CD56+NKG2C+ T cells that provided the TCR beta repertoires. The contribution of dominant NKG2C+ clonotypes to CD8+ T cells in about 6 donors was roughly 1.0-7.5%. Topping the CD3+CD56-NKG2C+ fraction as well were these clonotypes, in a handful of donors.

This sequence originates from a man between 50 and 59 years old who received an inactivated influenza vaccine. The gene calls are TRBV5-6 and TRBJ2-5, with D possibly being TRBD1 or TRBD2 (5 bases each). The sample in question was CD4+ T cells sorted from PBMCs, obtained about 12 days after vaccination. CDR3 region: CASSSGTQQETEYF. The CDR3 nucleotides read TGTGCCAGCAGCTCCGGGACCCAACAAGAGACCGAGTACTTC.